This entry lists 20 T cell receptor beta chains sequenced from one sample in a study of molecular identifiers for immune sequencing clone quantification. A single record per CDR3 protein comes from TCRdb applying MiXCR to the PCR reads. The sample shows approximately 550,000 distinct CDR3 sequences, under 30% of them seen only once. Sequenced material: naive CD8+ T cells from blood, with Jurkat cell RNA spiked in. The subset is: FACS-sorted CD8+CD4-CCR7+CD45RA+ naive T cells. The receptors here all came from a human donor in good health. Some libraries in this study had Jurkat cell RNA spiked in.

This clonotype showed up many times. This sequence joins TRBV7-2 and TRBJ2-5, with a possible D match to TRBD2 (5 bases). Deletions cut 5 bases from V and 2 bases from J, with 15 bases between. CDR1 is SGHTA, CDR2 FQGNSA, per germline. CDR3 size: 15 residues. The CDR3 sequence is CASSLYDYPQETQYF. CDR3 nucleotide sequence: TGTGCCAGCAGCCTCTACGACTACCCGCAAGAGACCCAGTACTTC.

Comments on this clonotype: One end of the junction does not line up with germline, which may come from a read error. The chain uses TRBV6-5 and TRBJ2-7, with 9 bases matching TRBD1. CDR1 and CDR2 from the germline V gene are MNHEY and SVGAGI. The length of the CDR3 is 19 residues. The CDR3 nucleotides are TGTGCCGGCAGTTACTCGTGGGACAGGGATAGATTGGGCAACTACGAGCAGTACTTC. It codes for CAGSYSWDRDRLGNYEQYF.

This clonotype was observed a few times. V gene TRBV6-5 combines with J gene TRBJ1-1, with 7 bases that match TRBD1. The length of the CDR3 is 13 residues. The V segment lost 2 bases and the J segment 8 bases; nucleotides outside the gene matches: 5. CDR1 and CDR2 from the germline V gene are MNHEY and SVGAGI. CDR3 residues: CASSYGQDLEAFF. Written as DNA, the CDR3 is TGTGCCAGCAGTTACGGACAGGACCTCGAAGCTTTCTTT.

In its sample, this clonotype was seen many times. V and J are TRBV7-9 and TRBJ2-1, with unresolved D. CDR1 and CDR2 (germline): SEHNR, FQNEAQ (reference sequence). The V gene lost 0 bases and the J gene lost 4 bases, with 7 bases spanning the gap. The CDR3 runs to 14 residues. Here the CDR3 DNA reads TGTGCCAGCAGCTTAGCGACCCTTTACAATGAGCAGTTCTTC. This gives the protein CASSLATLYNEQFF.

This clonotype was seen more than once but under ten times. This chain uses TRBV6-2 or TRBV6-3 with TRBJ2-1, with 8 bases aligning to TRBD2. This CDR3 has 15 amino acids. Germline V gene lookup returns CDR1 MNHEY and CDR2 SVGEGT. V was pared by 5 bases and J by 5 bases, with 8 bases of the junction left unmatched. For the CDR3, the DNA is TGTGCCAGCAGTCTTTATAGCGGGACGAACAATGAGCAGTTCTTC. Its translation is CASSLYSGTNNEQFF.

In the case of this clonotype: Mismatch with germline at one junction end may stem from a read error. The CDR3 protein is CASSPWGGDQLQHF. Written as DNA, the CDR3 is TGTGCCAGCAGCCCCTGGGGGGGGGATCAGCTCCAGCATTTT. The chain uses TRBV7-6 and TRBJ1-5, with D perhaps matching TRBD1 (5 bases). Germline-derived CDR1 and CDR2 are SGHVS and FNYEAQ. The CDR3 extends over 14 amino acids.

The table lists this clonotype with many counts. This rearrangement joins TRBV7-2 to TRBJ1-5; 9 bases map to TRBD1. This CDR3 comprises 14 residues. V was clipped by 3 bases and J by 5 bases; unmatched bases: 2. Per germline, CDR1 SGHTA and CDR2 FQGNSA. DNA for the CDR3: TGTGCCAGCAGCTTCAACAGGGGGCATCAGCCCCAGCATTTT. It codes for CASSFNRGHQPQHF. The full variable domain, completed using reference TRBV7-2 and TRBJ1-5, is GAGVSQSPSNKVTEKGKDVELRCDPISGHTALYWYRQSLGQGLEFLIYFQGNSAPDKSGLPSDRFSAERTGGSVSTLTIQRTQQEDSAVYLCASSFNRGHQPQHFGDGTRLSIL.

Comment on this clonotype: A clone one base away is much larger, so this may be a read error. V is TRBV7-9 and J is TRBJ1-5; possible D gene TRBD1, 6 bases. Germline-derived CDR1 and CDR2 are SEHNR and FQNEAQ (reference sequence). The CDR3 loop spans 17 amino acids. For the CDR3, the DNA is TGTGCCAGCGGCTTAGTTTTGGCAGGGGTTGGCAATCAGCCCCAGCATTTT. This translates into CASGLVLAGVGNQPQHF.

This clonotype has only a few counts. V usage is TRBV27 and J usage is TRBJ2-1; TRBD1 is a possible D gene (5 bases). V shed 5 bases and J shed 0 bases, with 20 bases lying between them. Germline loops: CDR1 MNHEY, CDR2 SMNVEV (reference sequence). CDR3 length: 18 amino acids. The CDR3: CASSVISRARSSYNEQFF. DNA for the CDR3: TGTGCCAGCAGTGTAATATCCAGGGCCAGAAGCTCCTACAATGAGCAGTTCTTC.

This clonotype occurred a few times. Just one base apart from a much larger clone, this may be a read error. J is TRBJ2-5 and V is TRBV28; 8 bases are shared with TRBD1. Germline CDR1 and CDR2: MDHEN and SYDVKM. Trimming cost V 10 bases and J 1 base; bases outside gene matches: 8. The length of the CDR3 is 14 residues. The CDR3 reads CANRGTWGQETQYF. The CDR3 DNA reads as TGTGCCAACAGGGGGACCTGGGGCCAAGAGACCCAGTACTTC.

This clonotype appeared many times. The chain couples TRBV6-2 or TRBV6-3 to TRBJ2-5; 10 bases line up with TRBD2. The V segment lost 4 bases and the J segment 0 bases; nucleotides outside the gene matches: 5. Germline V gene data show CDR1 as MNHEY and CDR2 as SVGEGT. The length of the CDR3 is 16 residues. The CDR3 sequence: CASSFSTSGDQETQYF. CDR3 bases: TGTGCCAGCAGTTTCTCTACTAGCGGGGACCAAGAGACCCAGTACTTC.

Concerning this clonotype itself: Germline and junction disagree at one end, which may indicate a read error. CDR3 nucleotides: TGTGCCGGCAGCCAAGGGACAGGCTACGAGCAGTACTTC. Amino acid sequence: CAGSQGTGYEQYF. The chain uses TRBV3-1 and TRBJ2-7; 8 bases line up with TRBD1. Germline V gene lookup returns CDR1 LGHDT and CDR2 YNNKEL (reference sequence). This CDR3 contains 13 residues.

This clonotype has just a few counts. This sequence joins TRBV3-1 and TRBJ2-7; TRBD2 agrees at 8 bases. Unmatched junction bases numbered 11, after V lost 4 bases and J lost 9 bases. The germline V gene encodes CDR1 LGHDT and CDR2 YNNKEL (reference sequence). The CDR3 length is 14 residues. This CDR3 is CASSLGLAASVQYF. CDR3 coding DNA: TGTGCCAGCAGCCTTGGACTAGCTGCTAGCGTGCAGTACTTC.

The J gene is TRBJ2-1, the V gene TRBV12-2; TRBD2, the D gene given by the table, was not confirmed from the DNA. TRBV12-2 corresponds to a pseudogene. The CDR3 runs 18 residues. The CDR3 DNA is TGTGCAAGTCGCTTAGCTAGCGGGGGGGCGGAATTGCACAATGAGCAGTTCTTC. Translation: CASRLASGGAELHNEQFF.

As regards this clonotype: A much larger clone is a single base away; this may be a read error. The rearrangement joins TRBV4-1 to TRBJ1-6; D is perhaps TRBD1 (5 bases). Per the germline V gene, CDR1 is MGHRA and CDR2 is YSYEKL. The V end was cut by 3 bases, the J end by 3 bases, with 21 bases between. This CDR3 is built from 19 residues. CDR3 amino acids: CASSHDNRGPMVYNSPLHF. As DNA, the CDR3 is TGCGCCAGCAGCCATGATAATCGGGGACCGATGGTCTATAATTCACCCCTCCACTTT.

The chain has TRBV27 and TRBJ1-4; 9 bases align to TRBD1. Germline CDR1 and CDR2: MNHEY and SMNVEV (reference sequence). The junction had 5 bases not matched to a gene; V was cut back by 6 bases and J by 6 bases. This CDR3 has 14 residues. The CDR3 loop is CASRTRDRDEKLFF. The CDR3 DNA reads as TGTGCCAGCAGGACCCGGGACAGGGATGAAAAACTGTTTTTT.

This chain joins TRBV30 and TRBJ2-1; no clear D. The CDR3 runs 13 residues. Germline values: CDR1 GTSNPN, CDR2 SVGIG (reference sequence). V gave up 5 bases and J gave up 2 bases, with 10 bases separating them. CDR3: CAWDQVTYNEQFF. The CDR3, as DNA: TGTGCCTGGGACCAAGTCACCTACAATGAGCAGTTCTTC.

The chain uses TRBV9 and TRBJ1-2; 10 bases agree with TRBD1. The CDR3 totals 16 residues. The V and J ends lost 3 bases and 8 bases, in that order; junction bases with no gene match: 13. Germline V gene lookup returns CDR1 SGDLS and CDR2 YYNGEE. This chain's CDR3 is CASSATPGQGLGGYTF. CDR3 bases: TGTGCCAGCAGCGCAACCCCGGGACAGGGGTTAGGCGGCTACACCTTC.

The chain uses TRBV29-1 and TRBJ2-7; D not certain. The V gene lost 4 bases and the J gene lost 0 bases, with 7 bases spanning the gap. This CDR3 contains 12 residues. Looked up from germline, CDR1 is SQVTM and CDR2 is ANQGSEA. The DNA of the CDR3 is TGCAGCGTTGTACAGAGCTCCTACGAGCAGTACTTC. It codes for CSVVQSSYEQYF.

Comments on this clonotype: No conserved phenylalanine or tryptophan is present at the end of the CDR3, so a read error is the likely explanation. The DNA is left out, because the CDR3 cannot be placed on it with certainty; the CDR3 is given as TCRdb lists it. The chain employs TRBV21-1 and TRBJ2-1; the tabulated D call, TRBD1, remains unverified against the DNA. TRBV21-1 is termed a pseudogene. The CDR3 is 17 amino acids long, termini counted. CDR3 residues: CARHHNEGGTDYNEQFS.